Each of the 17 T cell receptor beta chains below was sequenced from the same sample in a study of T cells of healthy individuals. Each CDR3 protein gets one entry after TCRdb re-called the 5' RACE reads with MiXCR. The sample includes approximately 89,000 distinct CDR3 sequences, 4% to 5.5% seen only once; the top ten take around 7.6%. The origin of the receptors is a female donor in good health.

This clonotype has ten or more counts. The V gene is TRBV29-1, the J gene TRBJ1-4; tentatively, D is TRBD1 (5 bases). There are 13 residues in the CDR3. From germline, CDR1 is SQVTM and CDR2 ANQGSEA. Trimming left V 4 bases short and J 3 bases short, with 9 bases between. The CDR3 sequence: CSVGGVANEKLFF. As DNA, the CDR3 is TGCAGCGTTGGAGGGGTGGCTAATGAAAAACTGTTTTTT.

This clonotype was counted ten times or more. J is TRBJ2-6 and V is TRBV4-2, with 9 bases fitting TRBD1. In germline, CDR1 is LGHNA, CDR2 YNFKEQ. Losses at the gene ends were 4 bases for V and 0 bases for J; bases not matched to a gene: 10. The CDR3 is 19 residues long. The CDR3 DNA is TGTGCCAGCAGCCCAGACAGGGGGGGAAGAAACTCTGGGGCCAACGTCCTGACTTTC. Translating it yields CASSPDRGGRNSGANVLTF.

This chain connects TRBV30 to TRBJ2-7; D tentatively reads TRBD1 or TRBD2 (5 bases each). CDR3 length: 14 residues. The V end lost 1 base, the J end lost 7 bases, and 17 bases lay between the germline ends. Germline loops: CDR1 GTSNPN, CDR2 SVGIG (reference sequence). The CDR3: CAWSDGATPPEQYF. In DNA, the CDR3 is TGTGCCTGGAGTGACGGGGCGACCCCCCCTGAGCAGTACTTC.

This chain connects TRBV5-1 to TRBJ2-7; perhaps D is TRBD1 or TRBD2 (6 bases each). V gave up 2 bases and J gave up 2 bases, with 17 bases separating them. The V gene's germline CDR1 is SGHRS and CDR2 YFSETQ. The CDR3 contains 16 residues. In DNA form, the CDR3 reads TGCGCCAGCAGCTTAACCCTGCGGGACAAAACCTACGAGCAGTACTTC. It translates to CASSLTLRDKTYEQYF.

V gene TRBV24-1 combines with J gene TRBJ2-5; possibly TRBD2 for D (6 bases). Germline V gene sequence: CDR1 KGHDR, CDR2 SFDVKD. V lost 4 bases and J 6 bases, leaving 20 bases between the germline ends. The CDR3 has 16 amino acids. CDR3 nucleotide sequence: TGTGCCACCAGTGACTCCAAGGGCGGGGATGTGAAGACCCAGTACTTC. This encodes CATSDSKGGDVKTQYF.

This clonotype was detected only a few times. One end of the junction does not line up with germline, which may come from a read error. The chain joins TRBV12-3 or TRBV12-4 to TRBJ2-6, with D possibly matching TRBD2 (5 bases). The CDR3 has 14 residues. CDR3 protein: CVSSLASGANVLTF. The CDR3 DNA reads TGTGTCAGCAGTCTAGCTTCTGGGGCCAACGTCCTGACTTTC.

In its sample, this clonotype was seen many times. This chain links TRBV4-3 with TRBJ2-1; D unclear. CDR3 size: 13 residues. Trimming took 0 bases from V and 3 from J, leaving 3 bases between them. Germline V gene lookup returns CDR1 LGHNA and CDR2 YSLEER. The CDR3 sequence is CASSQDYYNEQFF. As DNA, the CDR3 is TGCGCCAGCAGCCAAGATTACTACAATGAGCAGTTCTTC.

This clonotype was picked up many times. The chain combines TRBV5-1 with TRBJ2-7; the match to TRBD2 covers 10 bases. CDR1 is SGHRS, CDR2 YFSETQ, per germline. The CDR3 is 14 residues long. V lost 2 bases, J lost 6 bases, and 5 bases stayed unmatched. CDR3 protein: CASSFTSGDSEQYF. For the CDR3, the DNA is TGCGCCAGCAGCTTTACTAGCGGGGACTCCGAGCAGTACTTC.

This clonotype came up many times. This chain links TRBV12-3 or TRBV12-4 with TRBJ2-1, with D tentatively TRBD2 (5 bases). Trimming removed 6 bases at V and 10 bases at J, with 16 bases between. The CDR3 contains 13 residues. The CDR3 DNA sequence: TGTGCCAGCAGCATGAGGCTCTCGGGAGAGCAGTTCTTC. Translated, it gives CASSMRLSGEQFF.

The sample holds a few counts of this clonotype. V and J are TRBV20-1 and TRBJ1-1; tentative D call: TRBD1 (5 bases). CDR1 and CDR2 (germline): DFQATT, SNEGSKA (reference sequence). This CDR3 contains 15 residues. V lost 3 bases to trimming and J lost 2 bases, with 16 bases between them. The CDR3 here is CSASGQGRANTEAFF. CDR3 DNA: TGCAGTGCTAGCGGTCAGGGAAGGGCAAACACTGAAGCTTTCTTT.

This clonotype occurred many times. The V call is TRBV5-1, the J call TRBJ2-1; D is perhaps TRBD2 (7 bases). The V end was cut by 3 bases, the J end by 1 base, with 17 bases between. The length of the CDR3 is 17 residues. Germline CDR1 reads SGHRS; CDR2 reads YFSETQ. The CDR3 coding sequence is TGCGCCAGCAGCTCCGCCCAGGCGGGGGCATCCTACAATGAGCAGTTCTTC. Protein product: CASSSAQAGASYNEQFF.

This clonotype was observed many times. The chain joins TRBV6-2 or TRBV6-3 to TRBJ2-7, with no clear D. The CDR3 length is 16 residues. Trimming removed 2 bases from V and 6 bases from J, with 20 bases in between. Germline CDR1 and CDR2: MNHEY and SVGEGT. Written as DNA, the CDR3 is TGTGCCAGCAGTTACCGGCGAGTCCCCGGCACCCGCGAGCAGTACTTC. As protein: CASSYRRVPGTREQYF.

This clonotype has a count of ten or more. V gene TRBV4-3 combines with J gene TRBJ2-3; D is unresolved. This CDR3 is 15 amino acids long. Trimming removed 0 bases at V and 0 bases at J, with 7 bases between. From germline, CDR1 is LGHNA and CDR2 YSLEER. CDR3 amino acids: CASSQEASSTDTQYF. The CDR3 DNA sequence: TGCGCCAGCAGCCAAGAAGCTTCTAGCACAGATACGCAGTATTTT.

This clonotype has a count of ten or more. The chain is built from TRBV6-5 and TRBJ1-6; 7 nucleotides agree with TRBD1. With 8 bases clipped from V and 7 bases from J, the junction kept 8 bases outside the gene matches. The CDR3 is 14 amino acids. The V gene's germline CDR1 is MNHEY and CDR2 SVGAGI. CDR3 amino acids: CASGGRGQNSPLHF. Here the CDR3 DNA reads TGTGCCAGCGGGGGGAGGGGGCAGAATTCACCCCTCCACTTT.

Ten or more counts support this clonotype. The J gene is TRBJ2-3, the V gene TRBV2, with 10 bases fitting TRBD2. Germline CDR1 SNHLY, CDR2 FYNNEI. The CDR3 spans 15 residues. With 7 bases clipped from V and 6 bases from J, the junction kept 10 bases outside the gene matches. CDR3 sequence reads: CASIRASGRADTQYF. CDR3 sequence (DNA): TGTGCCAGCATAAGGGCTAGCGGGAGAGCGGATACGCAGTATTTT.

The table lists this clonotype with a few counts. The chain carries TRBV15 and TRBJ2-3; 15 bases align to TRBD2. From germline, CDR1 is LNHNV and CDR2 YYDKDF (reference sequence). Trimming cost V 3 bases and J 10 bases; bases outside gene matches: 5. The CDR3 has 15 amino acids. CDR3 sequence (DNA): TGTGCCACCAGCAGGGGCAGGACTAGCGGGAGGGCGCAGTATTTT. It codes for CATSRGRTSGRAQYF.

This clonotype was counted at least ten times. This chain links TRBV12-3 or TRBV12-4 with TRBJ1-6; D not resolved. V was shortened by 2 bases and J by 6 bases, with 11 bases between the two germline ends. This CDR3 is built from 15 residues. This CDR3 reads CASSLREAGNSPLHF. The DNA for the CDR3 is TGTGCCAGCAGTTTAAGGGAAGCGGGTAATTCACCCCTCCACTTT.